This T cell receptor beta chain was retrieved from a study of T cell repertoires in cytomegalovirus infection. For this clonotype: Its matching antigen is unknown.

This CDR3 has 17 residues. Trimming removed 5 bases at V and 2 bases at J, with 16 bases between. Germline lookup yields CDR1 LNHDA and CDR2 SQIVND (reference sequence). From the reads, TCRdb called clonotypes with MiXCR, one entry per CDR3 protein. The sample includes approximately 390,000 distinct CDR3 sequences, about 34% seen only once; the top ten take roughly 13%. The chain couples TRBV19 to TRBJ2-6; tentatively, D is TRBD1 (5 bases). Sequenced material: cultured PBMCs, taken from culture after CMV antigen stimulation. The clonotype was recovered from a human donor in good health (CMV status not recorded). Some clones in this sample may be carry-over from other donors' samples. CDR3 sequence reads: CASSSRQSPTGANVLTF. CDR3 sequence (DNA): TGTGCCAGTAGTTCCCGACAGTCCCCCACTGGGGCCAACGTCCTGACTTTC.